The 9 T cell receptor beta chains presented below share a single source sample, sequenced in a study of CD8+CD57+ T cells in acquired aplastic anemia. Genomic DNA, serving as template, underwent TCR beta VDJ and CDR3 profiling. TCRdb redid the calling of the reads with MiXCR, one entry per CDR3 protein. The sample holds approximately 99,000 distinct CDR3 sequences, around 53% seen once. Input material: sorted CD4+, CD8+, or CD8+CD57+ T cells (not recorded which) from PBMCs. Receptors were obtained from a human donor in good health, serving as a control.

The V gene is TRBV9, the J gene TRBJ2-3, with D tentatively TRBD1 or TRBD2 (6 bases each). CDR1 and CDR2 from the germline V gene are SGDLS and YYNGEE. V shed 6 bases and J shed 2 bases, with 19 bases lying between them. The CDR3 totals 16 residues. The CDR3 nucleotides read TGTGCCAGCACCGACCTGGAGGGGGGTTACACAGATACGCAGTATTTT. Encoded protein: CASTDLEGGYTDTQYF.

A few counts support this clonotype. The V call is TRBV15, the J call TRBJ1-1; tentative D call: TRBD1 (6 bases). Germline V lookup: CDR1 LNHNV, CDR2 YYDKDF (reference sequence). V lost 1 base to trimming and J lost 7 bases, with 13 bases between them. The CDR3 runs 14 residues. CDR3 sequence reads: CATSRGTGTYEAFF. In DNA, the CDR3 is TGTGCCACCAGCAGAGGAACAGGGACCTATGAAGCTTTCTTT.

J is TRBJ2-6 and V is TRBV2; possibly TRBD1 for D (6 bases). The V end lost 2 bases, the J end lost 0 bases, and 14 bases lay between the germline ends. CDR3 length: 18 residues. CDR1 is SNHLY and CDR2 is FYNNEI in the germline V gene. This CDR3 is CASSEWGQGNSGANVLTF. As DNA, the CDR3 is TGTGCCAGCAGTGAATGGGGCCAGGGGAACTCTGGGGCCAACGTCCTGACTTTC.

This clonotype has a count of ten or more. The chain joins TRBV5-4 to TRBJ1-2, with no clear D. Trimming removed 0 bases from V and 8 bases from J, with 8 bases in between. CDR3 length: 12 residues. CDR1 and CDR2 from the germline V gene are SGHNT and YYREEE (reference sequence). CDR3: CASSLVDWGYTF. CDR3 DNA sequence: TGTGCCAGCAGCTTGGTGGACTGGGGCTACACCTTC.

The rearrangement links TRBV5-4 to TRBJ2-1; 9 bases align to TRBD1. The CDR3 covers 20 residues. V lost 0 bases and J lost 7; bases outside the gene matches: 20. Germline V gives CDR1 SGHNT, CDR2 YYREEE (reference sequence). In DNA, the CDR3 is TGTGCCAGCAGCTTGGTCGGGGGCCTGGCTAGACGGGACAGGGAAAATGAGCAGTTCTTC. It encodes CASSLVGGLARRDRENEQFF.

The chain recombines TRBV7-8 with TRBJ1-2; D gene unclear. Germline values: CDR1 SGHVS, CDR2 FQNEAQ. Trimming pared 5 bases from V and 2 bases from J, leaving 12 bases between. This CDR3 has 14 residues. CDR3 DNA: TGTGCCAGCAGCCCCAGGACCGCGAACTATGGCTACACCTTC. Translated: CASSPRTANYGYTF.

The gene calls are TRBV7-3 and TRBJ2-2; D ambiguous. The CDR3 extends over 14 amino acids. Trimming took 0 bases from V and 1 from J, leaving 3 bases between them. CDR1 is SGHTA, CDR2 FQGTGA, per germline. The CDR3 nucleotides read TGTGCCAGCAGCTTAACACTGAACACCGGGGAGCTGTTTTTT. It translates to CASSLTLNTGELFF. Variable domain in full (rest from reference TRBV7-3 and TRBJ2-2): GAGVSQTPSNKVTEKGKYVELRCDPISGHTALYWYRQSLGQGPEFLIYFQGTGAADDSGLPNDRFFAVRPEGSVSTLKIQRTERGDSAVYLCASSLTLNTGELFFGEGSRLTVL.

The V gene is TRBV5-1, the J gene TRBJ2-5; 12 nucleotides align to TRBD2. Trimming took 4 bases from V and 0 from J; bases not matched to a gene: 7. CDR1 is SGHRS, CDR2 YFSETQ, per germline. The CDR3 is made up of 17 amino acids. The CDR3 DNA reads as TGCGCCAGCAGCCCCCGGACTAGCGGGGCCTACCAAGAGACCCAGTACTTC. It yields the protein CASSPRTSGAYQETQYF.

V usage is TRBV29-1 and J usage is TRBJ2-1, with a possible D match to TRBD1 (6 bases). This CDR3 is 12 amino acids long. V gave up 7 bases and J gave up 3 bases, with 10 bases separating them. Germline CDR1 and CDR2: SQVTM and ANQGSEA. The chain's CDR3 is CSAADSYNEQFF. The CDR3 DNA is TGCAGCGCCGCGGACAGCTACAATGAGCAGTTCTTC.